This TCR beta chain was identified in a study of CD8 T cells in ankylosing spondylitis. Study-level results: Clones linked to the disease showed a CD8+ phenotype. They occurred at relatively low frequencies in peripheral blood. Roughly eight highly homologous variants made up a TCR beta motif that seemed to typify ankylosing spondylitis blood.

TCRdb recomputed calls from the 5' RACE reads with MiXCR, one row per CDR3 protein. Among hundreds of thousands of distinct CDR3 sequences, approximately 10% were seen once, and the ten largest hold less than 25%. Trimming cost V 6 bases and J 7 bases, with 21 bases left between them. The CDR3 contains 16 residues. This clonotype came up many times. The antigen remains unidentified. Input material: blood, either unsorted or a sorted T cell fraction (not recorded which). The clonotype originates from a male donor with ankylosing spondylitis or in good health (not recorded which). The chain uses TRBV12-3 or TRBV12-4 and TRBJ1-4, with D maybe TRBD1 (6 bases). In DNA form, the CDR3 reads TGTGCCAGCAGGGGCAGTCAGGGGAATTTACGTGAAAAACTGTTTTTT. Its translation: CASRGSQGNLREKLFF.